The following is a T cell receptor beta chain sequence with its context. What it recognizes is unknown. The immunoSEQ assay was version 4, run in survey mode. Repertoires were generated with immunoSEQ multiplex PCR, while TCRdb's copy carries only in-frame clones and drops some. The profile shows under 60,000 clones, more than 70% of them singletons. These data come from a study of persistence of HIV-infected CD4 T cells. The wider study: Suppressive ART had lasted a median of around eight years. Regarding the study as a whole: Rare CMV-responding cells carrying HIV-1 proviruses were not analyzed separately for TCR. TCR oligoclonality correlated with proviral oligoclonality in the same sorted populations.

Per the germline V gene, CDR1 is LGHNA and CDR2 is YSLEER. V gave up 3 bases and J gave up 2 bases, with 8 bases separating them. This CDR3 is built from 14 residues. Lysates of CMV-infected fibroblasts at 10 ug/mL stimulated these cells. Sorted nonresponding memory CD4+ T cells were CD40L-negative, CD69-negative, CD45RO-high. The receptor was derived from an adult man with HIV who was CMV-seropositive. The rearrangement joins TRBV4-3 to TRBJ2-1, with D possibly matching TRBD1 (5 bases). The input for sequencing was CD4+ T cells sorted from PBMCs after approximately 18-hour stimulation, taken from a patient who received antiretroviral therapy. The CDR3 reads CASSQGQAYNEQFF. CDR3 bases: TGCGCCAGCAGCCAGGGGCAGGCCTACAATGAGCAGTTCTTC.